A selection of T cell receptor beta chains follows, all from one sample in a study of blood T cell repertoires in COVID-19. TCRdb's table, derived via immunoSEQ multiplex PCR, lists solely in-frame clones and lacks some. The table records some 200,000 clones, around four fifths of them present only once. The material sequenced was peripheral blood. The receptors originated from a man in his 60s with COVID-19, enrolled during active disease. CDR3s include the opening cysteine and the closing phenylalanine or tryptophan.

v_gene	j_gene	CDR3aa
TRBV5-6	TRBJ2-4	CASSLFDRGNIQYF
TRBV6-6	TRBJ1-2	CASSLPTGSLGYTF
TRBV5-1	TRBJ1-1	CASSFEGWTEAFF
TRBV4-3	TRBJ2-4	CASSQERQGGHVVKNIQYF
TRBV27	TRBJ1-6	CASSSPGGSPLHF
TRBV28	TRBJ2-1	CASSPRDEQFF
TRBV5-4	TRBJ2-3	CASSLEGVDTQYF
TRBV11-2	TRBJ2-7	CASSPGRRTYEQYF
TRBV2	TRBJ1-5	CASSHFLGTANQPQHF
TRBV2	TRBJ1-5	CASSGTGFGNQPQHF
TRBV6-5	TRBJ1-5	CASTLDRVGNQPQHF
TRBV7-9	TRBJ1-1	CASSLVEGATEAFF
TRBV2	TRBJ2-7	CASSEGTGIYEQYF
TRBV15	TRBJ2-7	CATSRDGLEQYF
TRBV7-9	TRBJ2-7	CASGTGTEQYF
TRBV10-1	TRBJ2-1	CASSESGTGALDNEQFF
TRBV30	TRBJ1-1	CAWSTGGTEAFF